Listed here are 6 T cell receptor beta chains from one sample, sequenced in a study of blood T cell repertoires in COVID-19. Clones were read by immunoSEQ multiplex PCR, and TCRdb kept only the in-frame ones, dropping some. The top ten clones hold approximately 3.5% of a sample with approximately 59,000 clones, around four fifths of them seen once. Sequenced material: peripheral blood. The receptors were sampled from an elderly woman with acute or convalescent COVID-19.

The chain links TRBV7-9 to TRBJ2-1; D uncertain. V was cut by 2 bases and J by 6 bases, with 8 bases left in between. Germline loops: CDR1 SEHNR, CDR2 FQNEAQ (reference sequence). This CDR3 region has 13 residues. CDR3 in amino acids: CASSLLVRNEQFF. The CDR3 bases are TGTGCCAGCAGCTTACTCGTCCGCAATGAGCAGTTCTTC.

The V and J genes are TRBV9 and TRBJ2-7, with D hard to call. The CDR3 length is 14 residues. Trimming stripped 0 bases from V and 2 bases from J, with 9 bases between. Germline CDR1 and CDR2: SGDLS and YYNGEE. Written as DNA, the CDR3 is TGTGCCAGCAGCGTAGGGCACAACCCCTACGAGCAGTACTTC. It translates to CASSVGHNPYEQYF.

This clone was detected once. V and J are TRBV5-1 and TRBJ1-4, with D possibly TRBD1 on 6 matching bases. Germline loops: CDR1 SGHRS, CDR2 YFSETQ. V lost 0 bases and J 7 bases, leaving 13 bases between the germline ends. The CDR3 consists of 15 residues. The CDR3 nucleotides are TGCGCCAGCAGCTTGGTGGGGGCGCGAGGTGAAAAACTGTTTTTT. This translates into CASSLVGARGEKLFF.

This clone was picked up one time. This rearrangement joins TRBV5-4 to TRBJ2-1, with TRBD2 matching over 14 bases. The V segment lost 4 bases and the J segment 7 bases; nucleotides outside the gene matches: 7. The CDR3 has 16 residues. Germline CDR1 reads SGHNT; CDR2 reads YYREEE (reference sequence). CDR3 sequence (DNA): TGTGCCAGCAGCAGACCCGGGACTAGCGGGAGAAATGAGCAGTTCTTC. This translates into CASSRPGTSGRNEQFF.

This clone was detected once. This sequence joins TRBV30 and TRBJ2-1, with D perhaps matching TRBD2 (7 bases). The CDR3 length is 13 residues. The V end was cut by 5 bases, the J end by 0 bases, with 8 bases between. Germline assignment: CDR1 GTSNPN and CDR2 SVGIG (reference sequence). The CDR3 region is CAWGGASYNEQFF. Written as DNA, the CDR3 is TGTGCCTGGGGGGGGGCCTCCTACAATGAGCAGTTCTTC.

V gene TRBV4-2 combines with J gene TRBJ2-7; D might be TRBD2 (5 bases). Trimming removed 0 bases from V and 0 bases from J, with 24 bases in between. The CDR3 is 20 amino acids. Germline V gives CDR1 LGHNA, CDR2 YNFKEQ. CDR3 coding DNA: TGTGCCAGCAGCCAAGACCGGCGAGGTGCGGGCCCCTTTAGCTCCTACGAGCAGTACTTC. This codes for CASSQDRRGAGPFSSYEQYF.